A selection of T cell receptor beta chains follows, all from one sample in a study of graft-versus-host responses after intestinal transplantation. These receptors are not linked to any known antigen. TCRdb's copy holds only in-frame clones and misses some; the assay was immunoSEQ multiplex PCR. This table holds roughly 98,000 clones, approximately 92% found once. This specimen was unstimulated CD8+ T cells sorted from spleen or lymph node cells, taken before transplant. The receptors shown here come from a human donor who was the organ donor for an intestinal transplant. CDR3s include the opening cysteine and the closing phenylalanine or tryptophan. A D gene is named only where the DNA matches it firmly. Clone size is shown for a subset of rows, as once, few, many or a class of expanded clone.

j_call d_call v_call clone_size cdr3_nt cdr3_aa
TRBJ2-7 TRBD1 TRBV7-2 NA TGTGCCAGCAGCATACCGGGACAGGACTACGAGCAGTACTTC CASSIPGQDYEQYF
TRBJ1-2 TRBD1 TRBV19 NA TGTGCCAGTAGTATCATCTGGGACAGTAACTATGGCTACACCTTC CASSIIWDSNYGYTF
TRBJ2-5 TRBD1 TRBV7-3 NA TGTGCCAGCAGCTTGGACAGGGGGCAAGAGACCCAGTACTTC CASSLDRGQETQYF
TRBJ2-1 TRBD2 TRBV11-2 NA TGTGCCAGCAGCTTCAGTGGGGGGGAATTTTACAATGAGCAGTTCTTC CASSFSGGEFYNEQFF
TRBJ2-3 TRBD2 TRBV7-2 NA TGTGCCAGCAGCGCGCGGGGGGGCGTCACAGATACGCAGTATTTT CASSARGGVTDTQYF
TRBJ2-7 TRBD2 TRBV7-2 NA TGTGCCAGCGAAGCGGGGCCCACCTACGAGCAGTACTTC CASEAGPTYEQYF
TRBJ2-1 TRBD2 TRBV27 NA TGTGCCAGCAACGGGGGGAATTCCTACAATGAGCAGTTCTTC CASNGGNSYNEQFF
TRBJ2-3 NA TRBV4-1 once TGCGCCAGCAGCCACCCAGCGCGGCGCACAGATACGCAGTATTTT CASSHPARRTDTQYF
TRBJ2-1 NA TRBV5-8 NA TGTGCCAGCAGGGCCGGGGATCCTCCCTACAATGAGCAGTTCTTC CASRAGDPPYNEQFF
TRBJ2-2 TRBD1 TRBV7-2 NA TGTGCCAGCAGCCCAAGAGACAGGGCTACCTACCGGGAGCTGTTTTTT CASSPRDRATYRELFF
TRBJ2-7 TRBD2 TRBV16 NA TGTGCCAGCAGCGACCGGGACTATTACTACGAGCAGTACTTC CASSDRDYYYEQYF
TRBJ2-7 NA TRBV5-4 NA TGTGCCAGCAGCCGTGTTGAAGGGGGGGTAGAGCAGTACTTC CASSRVEGGVEQYF
TRBJ2-7 TRBD2 TRBV7-6 NA TGTGCCAGCAGCGCCGTTGGCGGGGGGACCTACGAGCAGTACTTC CASSAVGGGTYEQYF
TRBJ2-1 NA TRBV11-3 once TGTGCCAGCAGTACAGCTGGGGCCAATGAGCAGTTCTTC CASSTAGANEQFF
TRBJ2-7 NA TRBV28 NA TGTGCCAGCAGTTTCGGACAGACTTACGAGCAGTACTTC CASSFGQTYEQYF
TRBJ2-1 NA TRBV4-1 NA TGCGCCAGCAGCCAATGGGGAGAAGGGAATGAGCAGTTCTTC CASSQWGEGNEQFF
TRBJ2-3 TRBD2 TRBV5-1 once TGCGCCAGCAGCTTTTCCGCGGGGGGAAGCACAGATACGCAGTATTTT CASSFSAGGSTDTQYF
TRBJ2-7 NA TRBV19 NA TGTGCCAGTAGTACTAGCGAGGGGTACGCCCACGAGCAGTACTTC CASSTSEGYAHEQYF
TRBJ2-3 NA TRBV18 NA TGTGCCAGCTCACCACCGAGACTTCCTGAAGATACGCAGTATTTT CASSPPRLPEDTQYF
TRBJ1-5 NA TRBV19 NA TGTGCCAGTAGTATTACCGCGGGCAATCAGCCCCAGCATTTT CASSITAGNQPQHF
TRBJ2-2 NA TRBV11-3 once TGTGCCAGCAGCGTCGCCGGGACTGAAACCGGGGAGCTGTTTTTT CASSVAGTETGELFF
TRBJ2-2 NA TRBV4-3 NA TGCGCCAGCAGCCAAGAGAGGTGGAACACCGGGGAGCTGTTTTTT CASSQERWNTGELFF
TRBJ2-5 TRBD2 TRBV5-4 few TGTGCCAGCAGCCCAGGGACTAGCCAAGAGACCCAGTACTTC CASSPGTSQETQYF
TRBJ2-1 NA TRBV12-5 NA TGTGCTAGTGGGGCAGCGCCGTACAATGAGCAGTTCTTC CASGAAPYNEQFF
TRBJ2-1 TRBD2 TRBV6-5 NA TGTGCCAGCAACGTGGGGGGGGGCTACAATGAGCAGTTCTTC CASNVGGGYNEQFF
TRBJ2-1 TRBD2 TRBV9 NA TGTGCCAGCAGTACGGGACTAGCGGAGTACAATGAGCAGTTCTTC CASSTGLAEYNEQFF
TRBJ1-5 NA TRBV7-9 NA TGTGCCAGCAGCTTAGGGGGGCTTGGTCAGCCCCAGCATTTT CASSLGGLGQPQHF
TRBJ2-7 TRBD1 TRBV6-5 NA TGTGCCAGCAGCCAGACCGGGACAGACTACTACGAGCAGTACTTC CASSQTGTDYYEQYF
TRBJ2-7 NA TRBV5-5 NA TGTGCCAGCATCGGAAGGGGGAAGCAGTACTTC CASIGRGKQYF
TRBJ2-1 NA TRBV11-2 NA TGTGCCAGCAGGGGAATCCGGGAAAGTTCCTACAATGAGCAGTTCTTC CASRGIRESSYNEQFF
TRBJ2-7 TRBD2 TRBV30 NA TGTGCCTGGAGTGTAATGTCTAGCGGGGAGACCTACGAGCAGTACTTC CAWSVMSSGETYEQYF
TRBJ2-5 TRBD2 TRBV6-1 NA TGTGCCACCGATGGAGCGGGGCCCTGGTTCGACCAGTACTTC CATDGAGPWFDQYF
TRBJ2-7 NA TRBV5-1 NA TGCGCCAGCAGTACCGGGACATCCGTCTCCTACGAGCAGTACTTC CASSTGTSVSYEQYF
TRBJ2-1 TRBD1 TRBV12-5 NA TGTGCTAGTGGTTGGAGTGTTCGACAGGGCAAAGGGGATGAGCAGTTCTTC CASGWSVRQGKGDEQFF
TRBJ2-3 TRBD1 TRBV5-1 NA TGCGCCAGCAGCTATCGGACAGGACGCACAGATACGCAGTATTTT CASSYRTGRTDTQYF
TRBJ2-6 NA TRBV19 NA TGTGCCAGTAGTATGGACAAACCATTCCTCTCTGGGGCCAACGTCCTGACTTTC CASSMDKPFLSGANVLTF
TRBJ2-3 NA TRBV5-8 NA TGTGCCAGCAGCTTGGGCGACACTAGCACAGATACGCAGTATTTT CASSLGDTSTDTQYF
TRBJ1-2 TRBD1 TRBV5-4 NA TGTGCCAGCAGCACACTCTTTGACAGGGCTTTGCTTGGCTACACCTTC CASSTLFDRALLGYTF
TRBJ1-1 NA TRBV6-5 NA TGTGCCACAGGCGGGGTAGTGGACACTGAAGCTTTCTTT CATGGVVDTEAFF
TRBJ2-2 TRBD2 TRBV4-3 NA TGCGCCAGCAGCCAGGACCTCAGGAACGGACTAGCGGGAGGGCCGGGGACCGGGGAGCTGTTTTTT CASSQDLRNGLAGGPGTGELFF
TRBJ2-1 NA TRBV28 NA TGTGCCAGCAGTTTCGGTACACGGAGGCCCTCCTACAATGAGCAGTTCTTC CASSFGTRRPSYNEQFF
TRBJ2-7 NA TRBV4-1 NA TGCGCCAGCAGCCAAGATTTGGCCTTGTCCTACGAGCAGTACTTC CASSQDLALSYEQYF
TRBJ1-2 TRBD1 TRBV15 NA TGTGCCACCAGCAGAGATGAAGGGACAGGGCGCCCCTCCGCCTTC CATSRDEGTGRPSAF
TRBJ2-1 NA TRBV6-1 NA TGTGCCAGCATTTCGCTAGCGAGTGAGCAGTTCTTC CASISLASEQFF
TRBJ2-1 TRBD2 TRBV5-8 once TGTGCCAGCAGCTTGGTGACTAGCGGGAGGGCCCGATTGAATGAGCAGTTCTTC CASSLVTSGRARLNEQFF
TRBJ2-3 TRBD2 TRBV7-9 NA TGTGCCAGCATTGCGAGTCGGGGGGGGCCGGGTGATACGCAGTATTTT CASIASRGGPGDTQYF
TRBJ2-7 TRBD1 TRBV9 NA TGTGCCAGCAGCTCACCCCTCGGTACCGGGACAGGGCTTCACTTC CASSSPLGTGTGLHF
TRBJ1-2 TRBD1 TRBV19 NA TGTGCCAGTAGCCAACTCTCGGGCGGGACAGGGATGAATGGCTACACCTTC CASSQLSGGTGMNGYTF